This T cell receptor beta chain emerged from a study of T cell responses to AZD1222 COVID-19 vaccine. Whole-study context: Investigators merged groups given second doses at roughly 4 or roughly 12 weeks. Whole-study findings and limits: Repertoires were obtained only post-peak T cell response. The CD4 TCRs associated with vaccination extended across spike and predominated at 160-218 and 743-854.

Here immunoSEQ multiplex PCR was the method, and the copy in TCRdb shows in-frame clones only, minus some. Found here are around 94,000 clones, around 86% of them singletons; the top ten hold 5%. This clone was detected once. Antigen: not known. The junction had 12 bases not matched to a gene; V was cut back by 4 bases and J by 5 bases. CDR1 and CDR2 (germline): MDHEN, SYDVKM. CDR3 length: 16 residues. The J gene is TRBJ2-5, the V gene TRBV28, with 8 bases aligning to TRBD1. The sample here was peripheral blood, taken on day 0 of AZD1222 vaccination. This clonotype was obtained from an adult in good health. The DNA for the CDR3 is TGTGCCAGCAGTTCCAGGGGGCGCGTCGTCGTTGAGACCCAGTACTTC. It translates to CASSSRGRVVVETQYF.